One and the same sample provided the 10 T cell receptor beta chains below, sequenced in a study of T cell responses to AZD1222 COVID-19 vaccine. TCRdb's table, derived via immunoSEQ multiplex PCR, lists solely in-frame clones and lacks some. The sample gives approximately 88,000 clones, about 89% of which show up once; around 5% is in the top ten. This sample comprised peripheral blood, obtained 28 days after the second AZD1222 dose. The receptors shown here come from an adult who received the AZD1222 COVID-19 vaccine.

The chain joins TRBV2 to TRBJ2-1, with D possibly TRBD2 on 5 matching bases. The CDR3 length is 15 residues. In germline, CDR1 is SNHLY, CDR2 FYNNEI. Trimming shortened V by 8 bases and J by 0 bases, and 14 bases separated the two germline ends. The chain's CDR3 is CASSPVGSSYNEQFF. As DNA, the CDR3 is TGTGCCAGCTCCCCGGTAGGGAGCTCCTACAATGAGCAGTTCTTC.

CDR3 in DNA: TGTGCCAGCAGTGAAAGGGGCGTTGGGACAGATACGCAGTATTTT. Its translation is CASSERGVGTDTQYF. The gene calls are TRBV6-4 and TRBJ2-3, with D maybe TRBD1 (5 bases). V lost 3 bases and J 3 bases, leaving 13 bases between the germline ends. Germline CDR1 MRHNA, CDR2 SNTAGT. The CDR3 is 15 amino acids.

The V and J genes are TRBV7-9 and TRBJ2-1; TRBD1 matches at 7 bases. Germline V gene sequence: CDR1 SEHNR, CDR2 FQNEAQ (reference sequence). The V and J ends lost 1 base and 5 bases, in that order; junction bases with no gene match: 5. The CDR3 is 15 residues long. The CDR3 coding sequence is TGTGCCAGCAGCTTAGGAGACAGGGCACACAATGAGCAGTTCTTC. Its translation is CASSLGDRAHNEQFF.

The V gene is TRBV6-5, the J gene TRBJ2-7, with TRBD1 as a possible D gene (5 bases). The ends were cut back, 0 bases at V and 6 bases at J, with 12 bases in the middle. CDR3 length equals 14 residues. Germline CDR1 and CDR2: MNHEY and SVGAGI. CDR3 in amino acids: CASSYSTRVSEQYF. CDR3 DNA sequence: TGTGCCAGCAGTTACTCGACCAGGGTTTCCGAGCAGTACTTC.

V gene TRBV7-2 combines with J gene TRBJ2-7; maybe TRBD2 (5 bases). Trimming took off 4 bases at V and 2 bases at J, with 18 bases between the two ends. The CDR3 sequence is 16 residues long. Germline assignment: CDR1 SGHTA and CDR2 FQGNSA. The CDR3 is CASSSIHSTSTYEQYF. CDR3 coding DNA: TGTGCCAGCAGCTCCATTCATTCAACTAGTACCTACGAGCAGTACTTC. The entire variable domain, with the rest obtained from reference TRBV7-2 and TRBJ2-7, is as follows: GAGVSQSPSNKVTEKGKDVELRCDPISGHTALYWYRQSLGQGLEFLIYFQGNSAPDKSGLPSDRFSAERTGGSVSTLTIQRTQQEDSAVYLCASSSIHSTSTYEQYFGPGTRLTVT.

This chain connects TRBV27 to TRBJ1-2, with 12 positions matching TRBD1. Germline-derived CDR1 and CDR2 are MNHEY and SMNVEV (reference sequence). The CDR3 has 16 amino acids. Germline trimming cut 4 bases from V and 6 bases from J; bases unmatched to any gene: 9. The CDR3 here is CASSYYAGQGANGYTF. Here the CDR3 DNA reads TGTGCCAGCAGTTATTATGCGGGACAGGGGGCTAATGGCTACACCTTC.

This chain connects TRBV5-5 to TRBJ1-5; maybe TRBD1 (5 bases). V was trimmed by 5 bases and J by 5 bases, leaving 17 bases between them. CDR3 size: 15 residues. The germline V gene encodes CDR1 SGHKS and CDR2 YYEKEE (reference sequence). CDR3 in DNA: TGTGCCAGCAGTCGGACCGGGGGGATTGATCAGCCCCAGCATTTT. It encodes CASSRTGGIDQPQHF.

V is TRBV6-5 and J is TRBJ1-1, with a weak D call TRBD1 (6 bases). V was trimmed by 6 bases and J by 6 bases, leaving 14 bases between them. There are 13 residues in the CDR3. Germline V gene data show CDR1 as MNHEY and CDR2 as SVGAGI. The CDR3 DNA follows: TGTGCCAGCAGAGACAGGATAGGGGCTGAAGCTTTCTTT. The encoded protein is CASRDRIGAEAFF.

In its sample, this clone was seen once. The chain recombines TRBV5-1 with TRBJ1-6; D is possibly TRBD1 (5 bases). In germline, CDR1 is SGHRS, CDR2 YFSETQ. The CDR3 length is 15 residues. Trimming pared 1 base from V and 5 bases from J, leaving 10 bases between. Here the CDR3 DNA reads TGCGCCAGCAGCTTGATGGGGGGACATAATTCACCCCTCCACTTT. Protein product: CASSLMGGHNSPLHF.

This rearrangement joins TRBV2 to TRBJ1-2, with D tentatively TRBD1 (6 bases). CDR1 is SNHLY and CDR2 is FYNNEI in the germline V gene. The V and J ends lost 4 bases and 4 bases respectively, with 16 bases between them. The CDR3 consists of 15 residues. The CDR3 nucleotides are TGTGCCAGCAGTGCGCCCCGGAGGGGGAGCTATGGCTACACCTTC. It translates to CASSAPRRGSYGYTF. The variable domain in full, with the rest retrieved from reference TRBV2 and TRBJ1-2, is EPEVTQTPSHQVTQMGQEVILRCVPISNHLYFYWYRQILGQKVEFLVSFYNNEISEKSEIFDDQFSVERPDGSNFTLKIRSTKLEDSAMYFCASSAPRRGSYGYTFGSGTRLTVV.